This T cell receptor (beta chain) was identified in a study of blood T cell repertoires in COVID-19. Germline trimming cut 7 bases from V and 6 bases from J; bases unmatched to any gene: 12. The length of the CDR3 is 14 residues. Per the germline V gene, CDR1 is SGHTA and CDR2 is FQGNSA. The data were produced by immunoSEQ multiplex PCR, yet TCRdb's version contains in-frame clones alone and is incomplete. The top ten clones hold around 0.78% of a sample with 200,000 to 300,000 clones, approximately 85% of them seen once. The TCR originated in a woman in her twenties or thirties with acute or convalescent COVID-19. The V call is TRBV7-2, the J call TRBJ2-7, with TRBD2 matching over 7 bases. Specimen: peripheral blood. This CDR3 is CASTRGGSAGEQYF. The CDR3 region has the DNA TGTGCCAGCACGAGGGGCGGGAGCGCGGGCGAGCAGTACTTC.